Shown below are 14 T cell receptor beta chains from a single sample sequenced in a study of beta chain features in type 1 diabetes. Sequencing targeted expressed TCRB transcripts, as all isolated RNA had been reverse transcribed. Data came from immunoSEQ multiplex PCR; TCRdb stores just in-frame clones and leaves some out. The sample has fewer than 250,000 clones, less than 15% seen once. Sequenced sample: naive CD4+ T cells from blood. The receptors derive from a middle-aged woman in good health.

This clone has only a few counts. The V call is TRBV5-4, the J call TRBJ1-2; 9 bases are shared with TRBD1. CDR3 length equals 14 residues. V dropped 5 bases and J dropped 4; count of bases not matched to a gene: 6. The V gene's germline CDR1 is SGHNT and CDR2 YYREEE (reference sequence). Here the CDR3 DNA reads TGTGCCAGCAGACATGGACAGGGGTCCTATGGCTACACCTTC. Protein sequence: CASRHGQGSYGYTF.

In DNA form, the CDR3 reads TGTGCCAGCAGCCGAGGACAGATGGGCACCGGGGAGCTGTTTTTT. Its protein product is CASSRGQMGTGELFF. The rearrangement uses TRBV6-5 and TRBJ2-2; the D gene is possibly TRBD1 (6 bases). The CDR3 is 15 amino acids. V gave up 6 bases and J gave up 4 bases, with 15 bases separating them. Germline CDR1 MNHEY, CDR2 SVGAGI.

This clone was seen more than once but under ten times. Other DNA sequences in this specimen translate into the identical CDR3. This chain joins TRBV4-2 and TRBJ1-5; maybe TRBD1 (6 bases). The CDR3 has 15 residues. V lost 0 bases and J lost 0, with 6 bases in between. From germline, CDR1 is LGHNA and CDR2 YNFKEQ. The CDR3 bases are TGTGCCAGCAGCCAAGAGACAGGTAGCAATCAGCCCCAGCATTTT. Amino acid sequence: CASSQETGSNQPQHF.

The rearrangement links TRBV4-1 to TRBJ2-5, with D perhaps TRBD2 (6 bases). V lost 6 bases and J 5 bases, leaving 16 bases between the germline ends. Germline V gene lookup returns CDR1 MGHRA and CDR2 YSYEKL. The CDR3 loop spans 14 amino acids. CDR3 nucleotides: TGCGCCAGCAGATCCCAGGAGGGGCTGGAGACCCAGTACTTC. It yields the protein CASRSQEGLETQYF.

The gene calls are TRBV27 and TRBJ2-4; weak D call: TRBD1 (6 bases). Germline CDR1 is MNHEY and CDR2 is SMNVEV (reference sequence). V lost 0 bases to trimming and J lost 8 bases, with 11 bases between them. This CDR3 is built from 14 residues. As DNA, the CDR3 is TGTGCCAGCAGTTTATCGGCGTCAGGGGACATTCAGTACTTC. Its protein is CASSLSASGDIQYF.

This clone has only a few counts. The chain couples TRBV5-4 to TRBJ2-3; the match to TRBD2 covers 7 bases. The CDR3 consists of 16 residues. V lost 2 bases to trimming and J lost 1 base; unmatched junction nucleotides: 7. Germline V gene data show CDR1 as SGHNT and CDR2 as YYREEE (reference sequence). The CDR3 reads CASSFFVGGGTDTQYF. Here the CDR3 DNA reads TGTGCCAGCAGCTTCTTCGTGGGAGGGGGCACAGATACGCAGTATTTT.

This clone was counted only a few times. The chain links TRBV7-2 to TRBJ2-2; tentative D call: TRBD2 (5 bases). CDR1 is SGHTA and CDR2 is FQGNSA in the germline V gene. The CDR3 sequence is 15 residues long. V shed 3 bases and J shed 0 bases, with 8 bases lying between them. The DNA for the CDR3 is TGTGCCAGCAGCTTGAAGGACTCGAACACCGGGGAGCTGTTTTTT. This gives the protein CASSLKDSNTGELFF.

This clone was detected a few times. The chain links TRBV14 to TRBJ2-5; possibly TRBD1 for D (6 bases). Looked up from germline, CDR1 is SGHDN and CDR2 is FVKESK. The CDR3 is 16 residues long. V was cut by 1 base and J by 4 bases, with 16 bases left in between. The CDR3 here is CASSQGRQALRETQYF. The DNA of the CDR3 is TGTGCCAGCAGCCAAGGAAGACAGGCCCTGAGAGAGACCCAGTACTTC.

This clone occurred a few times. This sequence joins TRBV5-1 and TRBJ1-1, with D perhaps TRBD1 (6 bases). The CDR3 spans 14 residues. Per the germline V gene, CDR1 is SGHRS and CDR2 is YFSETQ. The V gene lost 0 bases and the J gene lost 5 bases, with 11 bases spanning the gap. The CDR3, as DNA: TGCGCCAGCAGCTTGGACAGGGCGCTTACTGAAGCTTTCTTT. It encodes CASSLDRALTEAFF.

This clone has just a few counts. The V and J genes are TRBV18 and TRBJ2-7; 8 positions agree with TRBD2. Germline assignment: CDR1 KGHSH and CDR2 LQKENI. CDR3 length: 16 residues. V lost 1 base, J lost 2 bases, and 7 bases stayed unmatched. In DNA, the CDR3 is TGTGCCAGCTCACCACTTGGATCGGGGGGGCCCTACGAGCAGTACTTC. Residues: CASSPLGSGGPYEQYF.

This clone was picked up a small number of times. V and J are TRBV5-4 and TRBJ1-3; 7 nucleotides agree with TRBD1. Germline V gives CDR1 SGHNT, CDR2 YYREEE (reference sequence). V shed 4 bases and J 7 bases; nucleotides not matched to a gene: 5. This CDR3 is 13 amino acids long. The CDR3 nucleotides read TGTGCCAGCAGCGAAGTACAGGGGAACACCATATATTTT. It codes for CASSEVQGNTIYF.

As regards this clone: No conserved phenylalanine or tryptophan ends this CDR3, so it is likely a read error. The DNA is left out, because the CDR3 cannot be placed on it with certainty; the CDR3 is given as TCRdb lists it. CDR3 protein: CASSYSKGQL. The V gene is TRBV6-5, the J gene TRBJ2-3; the tabulated D call, TRBD1, remains unverified against the DNA. Germline loops: CDR1 MNHEY, CDR2 SVGAGI. From its first to its last residue, the CDR3 has 10 amino acids.

CDR3 protein: CASSEFGGEDTQYF. The CDR3 nucleotides read TGTGCCAGCAGTGAATTCGGGGGGGAAGATACGCAGTATTTT. The chain joins TRBV2 to TRBJ2-3; 8 positions agree with TRBD2. The V and J ends lost 2 bases and 5 bases, in that order; junction bases with no gene match: 3. CDR1 is SNHLY, CDR2 FYNNEI, per germline. The CDR3 is 14 residues long.

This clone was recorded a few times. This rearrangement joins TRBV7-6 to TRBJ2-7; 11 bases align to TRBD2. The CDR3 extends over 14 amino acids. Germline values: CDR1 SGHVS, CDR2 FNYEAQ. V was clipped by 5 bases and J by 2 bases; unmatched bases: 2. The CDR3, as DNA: TGTGCCAGCAGCGGGGGACTAGCGGCCTACGAGCAGTACTTC. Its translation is CASSGGLAAYEQYF.